A single T cell receptor (beta chain) is shown here with its context. Deep-level assay runs were performed. Each sorted subset replicate got 200 ng genomic DNA, roughly 30,000 genomes. Assay used: immunoSEQ multiplex PCR; TCRdb lists only in-frame clones, some missing. The data contain around 1.9 million clones, roughly 93% of them singletons. The naive CD8 fraction comprised CD45RO-negative cells positively selected for CCR7 and excluded terminally differentiated effector memory CD45RA+ cells. V lost 6 bases and J lost 6, with 20 bases in between. The CDR3 totals 15 residues. Germline V gives CDR1 MDHEN, CDR2 SYDVKM. This entry is derived from a study of shared clonotypes between healthy human individuals.

The chain links TRBV28 to TRBJ1-2; tentatively, D is TRBD1 (6 bases). This receptor was identified in a young man in good health. Some clones in this sample may be carry-over from other donors' samples. Sequenced sample: naive CD8+ T cells from PBMCs. DNA for the CDR3: TGTGCCAGCAGCCCCCTCGTCCAGGGGCGTGATGGCTACACCTTC. This translates into CASSPLVQGRDGYTF.